This entry describes one T cell receptor (beta chain). CDR3 size: 13 residues. V was trimmed by 4 bases and J by 4 bases, leaving 10 bases between them. Germline-derived CDR1 and CDR2 are KGHSH and LQKENI. Methods used by the authors: The assay estimated nucleated cells by amplifying reference gene primers. TCRdb keeps only in-frame clones here, not all; method: immunoSEQ multiplex PCR. V and J calls and clone size come straight from that table; D and trimming were deduced from the DNA. Counted here are about 200,000 clones, 87% occurring once; the ten biggest clones make up roughly 21%. This record comes from a study of blood T cell repertoires in COVID-19. Looking at the study overall: Samples representing acute and convalescent COVID-19 were sourced from the United States, Italy and Spain. In each case, the material was cDNA or gDNA derived from T cells, B-cell-depleted T cells, or PBMCs.

J is TRBJ1-2 and V is TRBV18, with a tentative D call TRBD1 (5 bases). The sequenced sample consisted of peripheral blood. This clonotype was sampled from a man in his 60s with active or convalescent COVID-19. The CDR3, as DNA: TGTGCCAGCTCACGGCAGGGAACCTATGGCTACACCTTC. Amino acid sequence: CASSRQGTYGYTF. The variable domain in full, with the rest retrieved from reference TRBV18 and TRBJ1-2, is NAGVMQNPRHLVRRRGQEARLRCSPMKGHSHVYWYRQLPEEGLKFMVYLQKENIIDESGMPKERFSAEFPKEGPSILRIQQVVRGDSAAYFCASSRQGTYGYTFGSGTRLTVV.